This TCR beta chain emerged from a study of monozygotic twins with cystic fibrosis. Turning to the study itself: Roughly 3.3 micrograms of fragmented DNA underwent roughly 15 PCR cycles for library preparation. Study-wide findings and caveats: Nucleotide-identical clonotype sharing was significantly higher within monozygotic CF twin pairs than between unrelated CF individuals.

Germline-derived CDR1 and CDR2 are SGHDT and YYEEEE. This CDR3 spans 19 amino acids. Unmatched junction bases numbered 10, after V lost 3 bases and J lost 0 bases. As regards this clone: The antigen remains undetermined.

The assay was immunoSEQ multiplex PCR, and TCRdb's table has in-frame clones only and misses some. The sample yields about 11,000 clones, approximately 96% seen once. Sequencing used blood. This chain uses TRBV5-6 with TRBJ2-1; 12 nucleotides agree with TRBD2. The TCR was taken from a boy aged 10-17 years with cystic fibrosis. Here the CDR3 DNA reads TGTGCCAGCAGCTATCGGACTAGCGGGATCCCCGGCTCCTACAATGAGCAGTTCTTC. Translation: CASSYRTSGIPGSYNEQFF.